Listed here are 29 T cell receptor beta chains from one sample, sequenced in a study of early T cells in non-severe SARS-CoV-2 infection. Via MiXCR, TCRdb re-called the 5' RACE reads, giving one row per CDR3 protein. The sample has approximately 56,000 distinct CDR3 sequences; around 16% are singletons. The sample here was whole blood, taken at baseline. The source of these receptors is an adult who was a healthcare worker with PCR-confirmed SARS-CoV-2 infection or an uninfected control (not recorded which).

This clonotype came up a few times. V usage is TRBV14 and J usage is TRBJ1-1; D gene ambiguous. Trimming cost V 4 bases and J 2 bases, with 14 bases left between them. Germline CDR1 and CDR2: SGHDN and FVKESK. CDR3 length equals 15 residues. The CDR3 protein is CASSPPPGPNTEAFF. The DNA of the CDR3 is TGTGCCAGCAGCCCCCCCCCGGGCCCAAACACTGAAGCTTTCTTT.

This rearrangement joins TRBV10-2 to TRBJ2-3; D gene ambiguous. The CDR3 is 14 amino acids. Germline CDR1 is WSHSY and CDR2 is SAAADI. The V and J ends lost 4 bases and 8 bases respectively, with 16 bases between them. The CDR3 bases are TGCGCCAGCAGTGCTTTTTCTCCAACCCCTACGCAGTATTTT. Translation: CASSAFSPTPTQYF.

Ten or more counts support this clonotype. This chain uses TRBV28 with TRBJ1-3; TRBD1 matches at 9 bases. This CDR3 has 15 amino acids. The germline V gene encodes CDR1 MDHEN and CDR2 SYDVKM. Germline trimming cut 3 bases from V and 4 bases from J; bases unmatched to any gene: 4. This CDR3 reads CASSLNRGQGNTIYF. CDR3 coding DNA: TGTGCCAGCAGTTTGAACAGGGGGCAAGGAAACACCATATATTTT.

The gene calls are TRBV20-1 and TRBJ2-7; 7 bases map to TRBD1. Germline V gives CDR1 DFQATT, CDR2 SNEGSKA (reference sequence). V lost 2 bases, J lost 3 bases, and 4 bases stayed unmatched. This CDR3 is 13 amino acids long. The CDR3 protein is CSARKDRDYEQYF. The CDR3, as DNA: TGCAGTGCTAGAAAAGACAGGGACTACGAGCAGTACTTC.

This chain connects TRBV13 to TRBJ2-7, with 9 bases matching TRBD1. The ends lost 5 bases at V and 4 bases at J; junction bases unmatched: 9. In germline, CDR1 is PRHDT, CDR2 FYEKMQ (reference sequence). The CDR3 runs 15 residues. Written as DNA, the CDR3 is TGTGCCAGCAGCCTAGACAGGGACAGGGTTTACGAGCAGTACTTC. Protein: CASSLDRDRVYEQYF.

This clonotype was seen more than once but under ten times. The rearrangement links TRBV12-5 to TRBJ1-6, with TRBD1 matching over 9 bases. Germline loops: CDR1 LGHNT, CDR2 FRNRAP. This CDR3 is built from 17 residues. Unmatched junction bases numbered 8, after V lost 0 bases and J lost 8 bases. In DNA, the CDR3 is TGTGCTAGTGGTTTGGTACTGGGACAGGGAAGACATTCACCCCTCCACTTT. It specifies CASGLVLGQGRHSPLHF. Combining the CDR3 with reference TRBV12-5 and TRBJ1-6 gives the whole variable domain DARVTQTPRHKVTEMGQEVTMRCQPILGHNTVFWYRQTMMQGLELLAYFRNRAPLDDSGMPKDRFSAEMPDATLATLKIQPSEPRDSAVYFCASGLVLGQGRHSPLHFGNGTRLTVT.

V gene TRBV28 combines with J gene TRBJ2-1; D uncertain. Germline lookup yields CDR1 MDHEN and CDR2 SYDVKM. The V end was cut by 6 bases, the J end by 9 bases, with 24 bases between. CDR3 size: 16 residues. CDR3 region: CASSPTLDRLVVEQFF. The CDR3 DNA reads as TGTGCCAGCAGCCCAACGTTGGATCGACTTGTCGTTGAGCAGTTCTTC. The full variable domain, completed using reference TRBV28 and TRBJ2-1, is DVKVTQSSRYLVKRTGEKVFLECVQDMDHENMFWYRQDPGLGLRLIYFSYDVKMKEKGDIPEGYSVSREKKERFSLILESASTNQTSMYLCASSPTLDRLVVEQFFGPGTRLTVL.

CDR3 amino acids: CSVSDWGVGEQYF. The CDR3 DNA sequence: TGCAGCGTTAGTGACTGGGGAGTAGGGGAGCAGTACTTC. The chain joins TRBV29-1 to TRBJ2-7; D might be TRBD2 (5 bases). CDR1 and CDR2 (germline): SQVTM, ANQGSEA. The CDR3 loop spans 13 amino acids. Trimming took off 5 bases at V and 7 bases at J, with 18 bases between the two ends.

The chain is built from TRBV7-3 and TRBJ2-7, with TRBD1 identical over 8 bases. The CDR3 loop spans 13 amino acids. Trimming at V came to 5 bases and at J to 5 bases, leaving 5 bases not matched to a gene. Germline V gene lookup returns CDR1 SGHTA and CDR2 FQGTGA. The CDR3 nucleotides are TGTGCCAGCAGCCCGCAGACAGGGGACGAGCAGTACTTC. This sequence encodes CASSPQTGDEQYF.

The V gene is TRBV28, the J gene TRBJ2-7, with 11 bases aligning to TRBD1. V trimming: 6 bases; J trimming: 1 base; junction bases outside the gene matches: 8. The length of the CDR3 is 16 residues. Germline loops: CDR1 MDHEN, CDR2 SYDVKM. The CDR3 coding sequence is TGTGCCAGCAGCCGAATCGGACAGGGGGCATCCTACGAGCAGTACTTC. Residues: CASSRIGQGASYEQYF.

This clonotype is a singleton in its sample. This CDR3 reads CASSQGGRETQYF. The DNA for the CDR3 is TGTGCCAGCAGTCAAGGAGGAAGAGAGACCCAGTACTTC. The chain uses TRBV27 and TRBJ2-5, with a tentative D call TRBD2 (5 bases). This CDR3 has 13 residues. The germline gives CDR1 MNHEY, CDR2 SMNVEV (reference sequence). The germline V and J ends were trimmed by 5 bases and 4 bases, with 11 bases remaining between them.

A few counts support this clonotype. In nucleotides, the CDR3 is TGTGCCAGCAGCCCAAACCGGGACAGTATTGAGGAGCAGTACTTC. Protein: CASSPNRDSIEEQYF. The chain uses TRBV12-3 or TRBV12-4 and TRBJ2-7; 7 nucleotides match TRBD1. The V segment lost 6 bases and the J segment 7 bases; nucleotides outside the gene matches: 15. The CDR3 has 15 amino acids.

This clonotype was found many times. The rearrangement joins TRBV4-2 to TRBJ2-5, with D unresolved. The germline V gene encodes CDR1 LGHNA and CDR2 YNFKEQ. The V gene lost 1 base and the J gene lost 5 bases, with 5 bases spanning the gap. The CDR3 spans 12 residues. As DNA, the CDR3 is TGTGCCAGCAGCCAAGGATCGGAGACCCAGTACTTC. Translating it yields CASSQGSETQYF.

This sequence joins TRBV6-5 and TRBJ1-6; D gene ambiguous. The CDR3 runs to 16 residues. With 5 bases removed from V and 7 bases from J, the gap between germline ends came to 18 bases. The V gene's germline CDR1 is MNHEY and CDR2 SVGAGI. CDR3 loop: CASSRAGGLINSPLHF. The CDR3 DNA sequence: TGTGCCAGCAGTCGTGCCGGTGGACTGATAAATTCACCCCTCCACTTT.

This clonotype has a handful of counts. The chain couples TRBV12-3 or TRBV12-4 to TRBJ1-5; D not resolved. The CDR3 totals 14 residues. Trimming stripped 7 bases from V and 6 bases from J, with 16 bases between. The CDR3 DNA reads as TGTGCCAGCACCACTTTGACGGGAGGTCAGCCCCAGCATTTT. Translation: CASTTLTGGQPQHF.

This clonotype was found many times. CDR3 residues: CASSYGTSGGFNEQFF. CDR3 nucleotide sequence: TGCGCCAGCAGCTACGGGACTAGCGGGGGATTCAATGAGCAGTTCTTC. The chain has TRBV4-1 and TRBJ2-1; 14 nucleotides line up with TRBD2. Trimming removed 5 bases from V and 6 bases from J; junction bases left unmatched: 6. CDR1 is MGHRA, CDR2 YSYEKL, per germline. CDR3 length: 16 amino acids.

The J gene is TRBJ2-3, the V gene TRBV6-2 or TRBV6-3; the match to TRBD2 covers 11 bases. The CDR3 is made up of 14 amino acids. Germline V gene sequence: CDR1 MNHEY, CDR2 SVGEGT. The J segment lost 4 bases and the V segment lost 6 bases, leaving 3 bases of the junction unmatched. CDR3 sequence reads: CASRLAGGPDTQYF. CDR3 coding DNA: TGTGCCAGCAGGTTAGCGGGAGGGCCAGATACGCAGTATTTT.

The rearrangement joins TRBV6-5 to TRBJ2-7, with 7 bases lining up with TRBD2. V lost 6 bases and J lost 0; bases outside the gene matches: 5. Germline V gives CDR1 MNHEY, CDR2 SVGAGI. The CDR3 extends over 14 amino acids. The CDR3 is CASSSSGSSYEQYF. DNA for the CDR3: TGTGCCAGCAGCTCTAGCGGAAGCTCCTACGAGCAGTACTTC.

About this clonotype itself: Because the CDR3 is missing its conserved closing phenylalanine or tryptophan, this is likely a read error. The chain is built from TRBV18 and TRBJ1-2; 7 bases map to TRBD1. The V gene end was trimmed by 5 bases and the J gene end by 2 bases; junction bases not matched to a gene: 8. The germline gives CDR1 KGHSH, CDR2 LQKENI. The CDR3 extends over 15 amino acids. As DNA, the CDR3 is TGTGCCAGCTCAACTAGGACAGGACCCAACTATGGCTACACCTAC. Protein sequence: CASSTRTGPNYGYTY.

This clonotype was detected only a few times. The chain recombines TRBV6-1 with TRBJ2-1; either TRBD1 or TRBD2 may fit D (5 bases each). This CDR3 is 18 amino acids long. V dropped 6 bases and J dropped 5 bases, with 26 bases sitting between them. Germline V gene sequence: CDR1 MNHNS, CDR2 SASEGT. The CDR3, as DNA: TGTGCCAGCAGCGAACGGTGGGCTCCGGGACGCCCGGACAATGAGCAGTTCTTC. Translation: CASSERWAPGRPDNEQFF.

This clonotype was detected only a few times. The genes are TRBV30 and TRBJ1-1; the D is unclear. Germline V CDR1 and CDR2: GTSNPN, SVGIG (reference sequence). V was pared by 3 bases and J by 7 bases, with 15 bases between. The CDR3 is made up of 13 amino acids. In DNA form, the CDR3 reads TGTGCCTGGAGGCCAACCATGTGGATTGAAGCTTTCTTT. Its protein is CAWRPTMWIEAFF.

This clonotype came up many times. The chain combines TRBV2 with TRBJ2-1, with 12 nucleotides matching TRBD2. The CDR3 contains 16 residues. Germline V gene lookup returns CDR1 SNHLY and CDR2 FYNNEI. The junction had 12 bases not matched to a gene; V was cut back by 6 bases and J by 9 bases. CDR3 loop: CASSPLLAGGGSEQFF. The CDR3 region has the DNA TGTGCCAGCAGCCCTCTACTAGCGGGGGGCGGTAGTGAGCAGTTCTTC.

This clonotype was counted only a few times. V gene TRBV18 combines with J gene TRBJ2-3, with D possibly matching TRBD2 (5 bases). Trimming took 2 bases from V and 3 from J, leaving 15 bases between them. Germline assignment: CDR1 KGHSH and CDR2 LQKENI. The CDR3 totals 16 residues. CDR3 protein: CASSPTHGGVTDTQYF. Written as DNA, the CDR3 is TGTGCCAGCTCACCAACCCACGGAGGAGTAACAGATACGCAGTATTTT.

This clonotype was picked up many times. Written as DNA, the CDR3 is TGTGCCAGCAGCCGACTAGCGGGGGGCTATGAGCAGTTCTTC. As protein: CASSRLAGGYEQFF. The V call is TRBV7-2, the J call TRBJ2-1, with TRBD2 matching 13 bases. Germline loops: CDR1 SGHTA, CDR2 FQGNSA. This CDR3 is 14 amino acids long. V shed 5 bases and J 8 bases; nucleotides not matched to a gene: 3.

V and J are TRBV28 and TRBJ2-7; 12 bases fit TRBD1. The germline V gene encodes CDR1 MDHEN and CDR2 SYDVKM. The trim removed 5 bases at V and 4 bases at J, leaving 3 bases unmatched. This CDR3 spans 14 amino acids. CDR3 sequence (DNA): TGTGCCAGCAGTACGGGACAGGGGGCGTACGAGCAGTACTTC. It specifies CASSTGQGAYEQYF. Full variable domain (outside the CDR3, taken from reference TRBV28 and TRBJ2-7): DVKVTQSSRYLVKRTGEKVFLECVQDMDHENMFWYRQDPGLGLRLIYFSYDVKMKEKGDIPEGYSVSREKKERFSLILESASTNQTSMYLCASSTGQGAYEQYFGPGTRLTVT.

V usage is TRBV21-1 and J usage is TRBJ2-1; TRBD1 is taken as the D call from the table, unchecked against the DNA. TRBV21-1 is given as a pseudogene. This CDR3 spans 15 amino acids. The CDR3, as DNA: TGTGCCAGCAGCAGTTTGGGGGCGACCTACAATGAGCAGTTCTTC. It is translated as CASSSLGATYNEQFF.

This clonotype came up a few times. The V call is TRBV4-1, the J call TRBJ1-1; D may be TRBD1 (5 bases). The V end was cut by 3 bases, the J end by 4 bases, with 12 bases between. The CDR3 sequence is 14 residues long. The germline V gene encodes CDR1 MGHRA and CDR2 YSYEKL. CDR3 DNA sequence: TGCGCCAGCAGCCAGAGTTGGGGGAGCACTGAAGCTTTCTTT. The encoded protein is CASSQSWGSTEAFF.

This sequence joins TRBV5-1 and TRBJ2-5; 8 bases are shared with TRBD2. Germline values: CDR1 SGHRS, CDR2 YFSETQ. J lost 2 bases, V lost 1 base, and 4 bases had no gene match. This CDR3 contains 15 residues. DNA for the CDR3: TGCGCCAGCAGCTTGTGGGGACTAGATCAAGAGACCCAGTACTTC. Translation: CASSLWGLDQETQYF.

This clonotype was observed a handful of times. The chain links TRBV29-1 to TRBJ2-7; 7 bases fit TRBD1. The length of the CDR3 is 15 residues. In germline, CDR1 is SQVTM, CDR2 ANQGSEA. The trim removed 3 bases at V and 0 bases at J, leaving 8 bases unmatched. The CDR3 here is CSVDRGTGSSYEQYF. The CDR3 bases are TGCAGCGTTGACAGGGGGACGGGGAGCTCCTACGAGCAGTACTTC.